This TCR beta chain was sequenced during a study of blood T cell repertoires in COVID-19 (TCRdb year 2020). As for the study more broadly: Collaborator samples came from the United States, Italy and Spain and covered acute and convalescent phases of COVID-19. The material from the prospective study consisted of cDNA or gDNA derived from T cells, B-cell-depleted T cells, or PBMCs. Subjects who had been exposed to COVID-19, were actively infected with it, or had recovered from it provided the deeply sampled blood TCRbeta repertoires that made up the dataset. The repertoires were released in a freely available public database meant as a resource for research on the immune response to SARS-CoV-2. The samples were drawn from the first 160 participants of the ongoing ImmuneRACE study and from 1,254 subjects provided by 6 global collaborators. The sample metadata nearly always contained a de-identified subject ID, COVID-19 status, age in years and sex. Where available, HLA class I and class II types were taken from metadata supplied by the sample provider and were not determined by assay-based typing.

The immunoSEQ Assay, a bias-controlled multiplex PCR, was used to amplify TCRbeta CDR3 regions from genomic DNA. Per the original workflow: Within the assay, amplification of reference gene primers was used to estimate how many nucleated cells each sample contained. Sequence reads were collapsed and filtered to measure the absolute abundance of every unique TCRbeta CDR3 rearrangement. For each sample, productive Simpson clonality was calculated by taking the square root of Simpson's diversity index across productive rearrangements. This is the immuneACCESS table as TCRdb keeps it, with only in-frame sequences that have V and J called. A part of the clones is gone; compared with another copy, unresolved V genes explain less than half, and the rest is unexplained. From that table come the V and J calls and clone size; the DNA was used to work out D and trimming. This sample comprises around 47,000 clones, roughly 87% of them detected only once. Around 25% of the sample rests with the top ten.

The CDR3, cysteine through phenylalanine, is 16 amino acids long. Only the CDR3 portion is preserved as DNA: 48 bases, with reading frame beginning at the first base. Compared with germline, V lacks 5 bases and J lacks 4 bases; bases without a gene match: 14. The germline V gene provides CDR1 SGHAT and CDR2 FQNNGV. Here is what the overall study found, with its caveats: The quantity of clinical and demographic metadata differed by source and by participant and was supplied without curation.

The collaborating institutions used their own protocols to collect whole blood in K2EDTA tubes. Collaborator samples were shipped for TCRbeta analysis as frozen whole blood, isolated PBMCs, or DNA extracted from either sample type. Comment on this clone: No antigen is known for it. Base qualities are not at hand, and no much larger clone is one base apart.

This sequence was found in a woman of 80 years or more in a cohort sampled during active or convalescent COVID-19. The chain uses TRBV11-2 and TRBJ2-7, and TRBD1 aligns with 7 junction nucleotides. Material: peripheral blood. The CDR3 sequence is CASSTNRGLVGYEQYF. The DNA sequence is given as TGTGCCAGCAGCACGAACAGGGGTTTGGTTGGGTACGAGCAGTACTTC.